Below, 2 T cell receptor beta chains from the same sample are listed, as sequenced in a study of early T cells in non-severe SARS-CoV-2 infection (dated by TCRdb to about 2021). To prepare the library, 5' RACE was applied. Sequencing instrument: NextSeq 500. TCRdb itself trimmed the public reads at Q25 with fastp, ran MiXCR and retained productive beta chains. Rows are combined by CDR3 protein, so each entry shows the most common genes and DNA. The table for this sample lists under 85,000 distinct CDR3 sequences; around 13% of them were counted only once. The leading ten clones occupy 1.1% of the sample. Sequenced sample: whole blood. The receptors shown here come from an adult who was a healthcare worker with PCR-confirmed SARS-CoV-2 infection or an uninfected control (not recorded which).

This clonotype came up a few times. The chain employs TRBV7-6 and TRBJ2-3; tentatively, D is TRBD2 (6 bases). Germline V gene sequence: CDR1 SGHVS, CDR2 FNYEAQ. The CDR3 extends over 16 amino acids. The ends were cut back, 1 base at V and 2 bases at J, with 13 bases in the middle. The CDR3 spells CASSLGAGGATDTQYF. CDR3 bases: TGTGCCAGCAGCTTAGGAGCAGGAGGGGCCACAGATACGCAGTATTTT.

In this sample, this clonotype turned up a few times. This sequence joins TRBV12-3 or TRBV12-4 and TRBJ1-4; tentatively, D is TRBD1 (6 bases). V was cut by 6 bases and J by 4 bases, with 12 bases left in between. The CDR3 consists of 14 residues. CDR3 nucleotides: TGTGCCAGCAGCCCAACAGGGCTTAATGAAAAACTGTTTTTT. Its translation: CASSPTGLNEKLFF.